The 15 T cell receptor beta chains below were found in one sample sequenced in a study of T cell responses to AZD1222 COVID-19 vaccine. The table came from immunoSEQ multiplex PCR; TCRdb's copy has only in-frame clones and leaves some out. The table includes 180,000 or so clones, around nine tenths detected once. The material was peripheral blood, obtained 28 days after the second AZD1222 dose. The origin of the receptors is an adult who received the AZD1222 COVID-19 vaccine.

The chain combines TRBV27 with TRBJ1-5, with D possibly being TRBD1 (6 bases). Germline lookup yields CDR1 MNHEY and CDR2 SMNVEV (reference sequence). CDR3 length: 17 amino acids. V was cut by 6 bases and J by 0 bases, with 18 bases left in between. The CDR3 loop reads CASSPLLRTDSNQPQHF. The CDR3 nucleotides read TGTGCCAGCAGCCCATTACTTCGGACAGATAGCAATCAGCCCCAGCATTTT.

This clone was observed once. V and J are TRBV4-1 and TRBJ1-5; D is ambiguous. The CDR3 spans 18 residues. Deletions cut 1 base from V and 0 bases from J, with 16 bases between. Germline loops: CDR1 MGHRA, CDR2 YSYEKL. The CDR3 coding sequence is TGCGCCAGCAGCCAAGTGTTCAGCGGGCTTTATAGCAATCAGCCCCAGCATTTT. Translated, it gives CASSQVFSGLYSNQPQHF.

This clone was recorded only once. The gene calls are TRBV23-1 and TRBJ1-3; D perhaps matches TRBD1 (6 bases). TRBV23-1 is flagged as an ORF with uncertain function. Trimming stripped 6 bases from V and 0 bases from J, with 18 bases between. The CDR3 is 17 residues long. CDR3 amino acids: CASSPGGTKLSGNTIYF. In DNA form, the CDR3 reads TGCGCCAGCAGCCCGGGTGGGACAAAACTCTCTGGAAACACCATATATTTT.

The rearrangement uses TRBV10-3 and TRBJ1-5, with D tentatively TRBD1 (5 bases). Germline V CDR1 and CDR2: ENHRY, SYGVKD. CDR3 length: 13 residues. Trimming cost V 4 bases and J 3 bases, with 7 bases left between them. In nucleotides, the CDR3 is TGTGCCATCAGTGCAGGGCCCAATCAGCCCCAGCATTTT. This encodes CAISAGPNQPQHF.

Here the CDR3 reads CASSLLMGGDQPQHF. The CDR3 nucleotides read TGTGCCAGCAGCTTGTTGATGGGAGGGGATCAGCCCCAGCATTTT. This chain connects TRBV5-8 to TRBJ1-5; TRBD1 is a possible D gene (5 bases). CDR3 size: 15 residues. V gave up 1 base and J gave up 5 bases, with 13 bases separating them. Germline V CDR1 and CDR2: SGHTS, YDEGEE.

V gene TRBV5-1 combines with J gene TRBJ2-2; D uncertain. CDR3 size: 15 residues. The V gene's germline CDR1 is SGHRS and CDR2 YFSETQ. V was pared by 0 bases and J by 1 base, with 7 bases between. CDR3 sequence reads: CASSLGAQNTGELFF. The CDR3 nucleotides read TGCGCCAGCAGCTTGGGGGCCCAGAACACCGGGGAGCTGTTTTTT.

The chain employs TRBV5-4 and TRBJ2-5; TRBD2 matches 13 bases. This CDR3 is built from 14 residues. CDR1 is SGHNT and CDR2 is YYREEE in the germline V gene (reference sequence). J lost 10 bases, V lost 4 bases, and 7 bases had no gene match. This chain's CDR3 is CASSPRTSGGDQYF. CDR3 bases: TGTGCCAGCAGCCCGCGAACTAGCGGGGGGGACCAGTACTTC.

The rearrangement joins TRBV4-2 to TRBJ2-7, with D perhaps TRBD1 (6 bases). Germline CDR1 reads LGHNA; CDR2 reads YNFKEQ. This CDR3 has 13 residues. V was trimmed by 4 bases and J by 4 bases, leaving 11 bases between them. This CDR3 is CASSPQGPYEQYF. The CDR3 DNA is TGTGCCAGCAGCCCACAGGGACCTTACGAGCAGTACTTC.

The chain employs TRBV7-9 and TRBJ1-1; D is unclear. The germline CDR1 and CDR2 sequences are SEHNR and FQNEAQ (reference sequence). The V end was cut by 0 bases, the J end by 5 bases, with 13 bases between. There are 15 residues in the CDR3. For the CDR3, the DNA is TGTGCCAGCAGCTTAGCTGCACTCAGAGGGACTGAAGCTTTCTTT. This encodes CASSLAALRGTEAFF.

This clone was observed once. V gene TRBV5-5 combines with J gene TRBJ2-1; D uncertain. The CDR3 has 9 residues. The germline CDR1 and CDR2 sequences are SGHKS and YYEKEE (reference sequence). Trimming cost V 3 bases and J 14 bases, with 6 bases left between them. The CDR3 reads CASSSPEFF. The CDR3 bases are TGTGCCAGCAGCTCCCCAGAGTTCTTC.

This clone showed up just once. The J gene is TRBJ2-7, the V gene TRBV7-2; 9 nucleotides line up with TRBD1. Germline V CDR1 and CDR2: SGHTA, FQGNSA. The CDR3 length is 15 residues. With V trimmed by 5 bases and J by 2 bases, 7 bases remained unmatched. CDR3 in amino acids: CASSPAGDRAYEQYF. The CDR3 coding sequence is TGTGCCAGCAGCCCCGCAGGGGACAGGGCCTACGAGCAGTACTTC. The complete variable domain, with remaining parts taken from reference TRBV7-2 and TRBJ2-7, reads GAGVSQSPSNKVTEKGKDVELRCDPISGHTALYWYRQSLGQGLEFLIYFQGNSAPDKSGLPSDRFSAERTGGSVSTLTIQRTQQEDSAVYLCASSPAGDRAYEQYFGPGTRLTVT.

This clone was observed a few times. The chain employs TRBV6-2 or TRBV6-3 and TRBJ1-4; a weak D match, TRBD1 (5 bases). The CDR3 is 14 amino acids. V was pared by 6 bases and J by 4 bases, with 12 bases between. Per the germline V gene, CDR1 is MNHEY and CDR2 is SVGEGT. CDR3 DNA: TGTGCCAGCAGCCCGGGACGGCTTAATGAAAAACTGTTTTTT. This gives the protein CASSPGRLNEKLFF.

V gene TRBV3-1 (or the pseudogene TRBV3-2) combines with J gene TRBJ1-2, with a weak D call TRBD1 (6 bases). Germline-derived CDR1 and CDR2 are LGHDT and YNNKEL (reference sequence). V lost 2 bases, J lost 3 bases, and 10 bases lay in between. The CDR3 covers 14 residues. CDR3 DNA sequence: TGTGCCAGCAGCCAACGGGGGGGCCACTATGGCTACACCTTC. Amino acids: CASSQRGGHYGYTF.

This chain uses TRBV12-3 or TRBV12-4 with TRBJ2-7, with D possibly called TRBD1 or TRBD2 (5 bases each). V was shortened by 6 bases and J by 0 bases, with 9 bases between the two germline ends. The CDR3 is 13 residues long. CDR3 protein: CASSSGSSYEQYF. The DNA for the CDR3 is TGTGCCAGCAGCTCAGGGAGCTCCTACGAGCAGTACTTC.

The chain couples TRBV18 to TRBJ1-6; the D is unclear. Trimming stripped 2 bases from V and 0 bases from J, with 8 bases between. From germline, CDR1 is KGHSH and CDR2 LQKENI. This CDR3 is 16 amino acids long. CDR3 sequence (DNA): TGTGCCAGCTCACCAGAACTAAGCTCCTATAATTCACCCCTCCACTTT. This encodes CASSPELSSYNSPLHF.